This TCR beta chain appears in the sequencing data of a study of T cells in Graves' hyperthyroidism and ophthalmopathy. This clonotype was seen only a few times. The antigen is unknown. The investigators amplified TCR beta CDR3 regions from RNA transcripts. RT-PCR in the first round (using the HTBI primer set) targeted the TCR CDR3. TCRdb reanalysed the multiplex PCR reads using MiXCR and keeps one entry per CDR3 protein. Of roughly 420,000 distinct CDR3 sequences in the sample, approximately 14% were seen once. With a duration under 2 months, the hyperthyroidism was newly diagnosed in patients aged 18 to 65. Study outcomes and limitations: A median around 6.8 months before onset, the model predicted ophthalmopathy. Classification by a 13 V-J model distinguished ophthalmopathy from stable hyperthyroidism. Blood also contained most expanded thyroid clonotypes above 0.001.

Material: blood. This clonotype originated in a woman younger than 30 with Graves' hyperthyroidism.

The CDR3: CASSLGTSGANTGELFF. CDR3 DNA: TGCGCCAGCAGCTTGGGAACTAGCGGCGCGAACACCGGGGAGCTGTTTTTT. V and J are TRBV5-1 and TRBJ2-2; the match to TRBD2 covers 8 bases. This CDR3 is built from 17 residues. Germline-derived CDR1 and CDR2 are SGHRS and YFSETQ. Trimming cost V 0 bases and J 0 bases; bases outside gene matches: 4. The full variable domain, rest sourced from reference TRBV5-1 and TRBJ2-2, is KAGVTQTPRYLIKTRGQQVTLSCSPISGHRSVSWYQQTPGQGLQFLFEYFSETQRNKGNFPGRFSGRQFSNSRSEMNVSTLELGDSALYLCASSLGTSGANTGELFFGEGSRLTVL.